This T cell receptor beta chain appears in the sequencing data of a study of beta chain features in type 1 diabetes. Overall study context: Patients were similar to healthy donors in age and gender (as well as in cell yields).

Notes on the study in general: TCRB CDR3s from Type 1 diabetes patients were moderately but significantly shorter in all four CD4+ subsets.

Every donor had blood drawn once into heparin, around 120 mL on average. The CDR3 loop spans 18 amino acids. CDR1 and CDR2 from the germline V gene are SGDLS and YYNGEE. Germline trimming cut 2 bases from V and 0 bases from J; bases unmatched to any gene: 6. Remarks on this clone: Its antigen is unknown.

Expressed TCRB transcripts were sequenced because the isolated RNA had all been reverse transcribed beforehand. Libraries were prepared by immunoSEQ multiplex PCR; TCRdb keeps only in-frame clonotypes and omits some of them. The sample carries 970,000 or so clones, 17% recorded once. Sequenced material: naive CD4+ T cells from blood. The rearrangement uses TRBV9 and TRBJ2-2; 11 bases are a match to TRBD2. The sequence derives from a woman between 18 and 30 years old in good health. The CDR3 here is CASSVGLAGGPNTGELFF. As DNA, the CDR3 is TGTGCCAGCAGCGTTGGATTAGCGGGAGGGCCGAACACCGGGGAGCTGTTTTTT.